Listed below are T cell receptor beta chains from one sample, sequenced in a study of shared clonotypes between healthy human individuals. Data came from immunoSEQ multiplex PCR; TCRdb stores just in-frame clones and leaves some out. The table lists more than 500,000 clones, approximately 95% of them singletons. The sample comprised naive CD4+ T cells sorted from blood. The receptors here all came from a woman aged 30 to 39 in good health. CDR3s include the opening cysteine and the closing phenylalanine or tryptophan. A D gene is named only where the DNA matches it firmly. Clone size is given for some rows only: seen once, a few or many times, or a class if the clone is expanded.

TRBJ1-3 | TRBV28 | . | TRBD1 | CASTRQGAGNTIYF | TGTGCCAGCACCCGACAGGGGGCGGGAAACACCATATATTTT
TRBJ2-1 | TRBV27 | . | TRBD2 | CASTPGRGGEQFF | TGTGCCAGCACCCCTGGGAGGGGCGGAGAGCAGTTCTTC
TRBJ2-3 | TRBV4-1 | . | TRBD1 | CASSQDQATGTRTDTQYF | TGCGCCAGCAGCCAAGATCAGGCGACAGGGACCCGCACAGATACGCAGTATTTT
TRBJ2-3 | TRBV30 | . | TRBD2 | CAWSVGTSGITDTQYF | TGTGCCTGGAGTGTAGGGACTAGCGGGATCACAGATACGCAGTATTTT
TRBJ2-7 | TRBV11-2 | . | . | CASSSDFLEQYF | TGTGCCAGCAGCTCGGACTTTTTAGAGCAGTACTTC
TRBJ2-5 | TRBV30 | . | TRBD2 | CAWSSYRTSGSRQETQYF | TGTGCCTGGAGTTCGTACCGGACTAGCGGGAGCCGTCAAGAGACCCAGTACTTC
TRBJ2-5 | TRBV2 | . | . | CARDRAPSRTQYF | TGTGCCAGGGACCGGGCCCCAAGCAGGACCCAGTACTTC
TRBJ2-5 | TRBV7-2 | once | . | CASSLVSGDGTQYF | TGTGCCAGCAGCTTAGTTTCGGGGGACGGGACCCAGTACTTC
TRBJ1-5 | TRBV19 | . | TRBD1 | CASSIDTGVRAQHF | TGTGCCAGTAGTATTGACACAGGGGTAAGGGCCCAGCATTTT
TRBJ1-1 | TRBV5-1 | . | . | CASSWTENTEAFF | TGCGCCAGCAGCTGGACGGAGAACACTGAAGCTTTCTTT
TRBJ2-3 | TRBV11-3 | . | . | CASSLTSLSTDTQYF | TGTGCCAGCAGCTTAACCTCCTTGAGCACAGATACGCAGTATTTT
TRBJ2-7 | TRBV4-2 | . | TRBD2 | CASSQGVAGGGYEQYF | TGTGCCAGCAGCCAAGGTGTGGCGGGAGGCGGCTACGAGCAGTACTTC
TRBJ1-5 | TRBV4-1 | . | . | CASSLGGAVPQHF | TGCGCCAGCAGCCTCGGGGGGGCAGTACCCCAGCATTTT
TRBJ2-2 | TRBV7-3 | . | . | CASSSGGTGELFF | TGTGCCAGCAGTTCCGGCGGCACCGGGGAGCTGTTTTTT
TRBJ1-5 | TRBV28 | . | . | CASSLGGSNQPQHF | TGTGCCAGCAGTTTGGGGGGGAGCAATCAGCCCCAGCATTTT
TRBJ2-3 | TRBV16 | few | . | CASTGPADTQYF | TGTGCCAGCACCGGGCCGGCAGATACGCAGTATTTT
TRBJ1-1 | TRBV4-2 | . | . | CASSLIGRGRGHHTEAFF | TGTGCCAGCAGCCTTATCGGCAGGGGTCGGGGTCATCACACTGAAGCTTTCTTT
TRBJ2-1 | TRBV4-1 | once | . | CASSYPGAQRSSYNEQFF | TGCGCCAGCAGCTACCCCGGGGCTCAGCGGTCCTCATACAATGAGCAGTTCTTC
TRBJ2-7 | TRBV7-9 | . | . | CASSLGPRTYEQYF | TGTGCCAGCAGCCTGGGACCCAGGACCTACGAGCAGTACTTC
TRBJ2-3 | TRBV10-3 | . | TRBD2 | CAISDMVGGLTDTQYF | TGTGCCATCAGTGATATGGTGGGAGGGTTAACCGATACGCAGTATTTT